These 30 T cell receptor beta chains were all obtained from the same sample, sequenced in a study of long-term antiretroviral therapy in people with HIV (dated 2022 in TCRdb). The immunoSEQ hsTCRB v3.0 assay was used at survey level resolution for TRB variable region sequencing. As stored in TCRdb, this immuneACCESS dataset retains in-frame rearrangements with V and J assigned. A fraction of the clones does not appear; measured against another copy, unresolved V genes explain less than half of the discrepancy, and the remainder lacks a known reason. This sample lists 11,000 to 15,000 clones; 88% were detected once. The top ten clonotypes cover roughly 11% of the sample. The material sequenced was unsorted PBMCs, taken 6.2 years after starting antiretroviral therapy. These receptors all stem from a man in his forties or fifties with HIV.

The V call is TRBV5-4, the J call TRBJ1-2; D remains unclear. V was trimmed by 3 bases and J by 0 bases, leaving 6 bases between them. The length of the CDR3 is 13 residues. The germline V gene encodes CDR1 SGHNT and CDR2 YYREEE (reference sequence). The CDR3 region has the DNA TGTGCCAGCAGCTCAGACACTAACTATGGCTACACCTTC. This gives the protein CASSSDTNYGYTF.

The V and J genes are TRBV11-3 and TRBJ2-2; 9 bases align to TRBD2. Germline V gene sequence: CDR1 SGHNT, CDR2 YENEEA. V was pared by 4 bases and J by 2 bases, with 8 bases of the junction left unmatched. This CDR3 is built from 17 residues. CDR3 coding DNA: TGTGCCAGCAGCTCAGGCTCTAGCGGGGTCAACACCGGGGAGCTGTTTTTT. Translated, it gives CASSSGSSGVNTGELFF. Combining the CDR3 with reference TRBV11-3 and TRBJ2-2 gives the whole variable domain EAGVVQSPRYKIIEKKQPVAFWCNPISGHNTLYWYLQNLGQGPELLIRYENEEAVDDSQLPKDRFSAERLKGVDSTLKIQPAELGDSAVYLCASSSGSSGVNTGELFFGEGSRLTVL.

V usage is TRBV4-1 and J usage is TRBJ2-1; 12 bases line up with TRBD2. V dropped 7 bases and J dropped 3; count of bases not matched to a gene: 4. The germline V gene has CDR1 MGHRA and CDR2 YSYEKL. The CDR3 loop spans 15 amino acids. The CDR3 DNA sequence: TGCGCCAGCACCTGGACTAGCGGGATCTACAATGAGCAGTTCTTC. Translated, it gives CASTWTSGIYNEQFF.

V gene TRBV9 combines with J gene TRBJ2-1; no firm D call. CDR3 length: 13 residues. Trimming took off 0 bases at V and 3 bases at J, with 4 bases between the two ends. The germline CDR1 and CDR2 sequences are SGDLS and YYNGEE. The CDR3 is CASSVDHYNEQFF. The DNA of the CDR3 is TGTGCCAGCAGCGTAGACCACTACAATGAGCAGTTCTTC.

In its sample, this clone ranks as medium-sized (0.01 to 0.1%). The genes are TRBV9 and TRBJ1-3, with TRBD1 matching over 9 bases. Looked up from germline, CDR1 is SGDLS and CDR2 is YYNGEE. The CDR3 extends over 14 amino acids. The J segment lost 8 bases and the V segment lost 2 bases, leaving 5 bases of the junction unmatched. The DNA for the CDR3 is TGTGCCAGCAGCGTGACAGGGGGAGGAGACACCATATATTTT. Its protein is CASSVTGGGDTIYF.

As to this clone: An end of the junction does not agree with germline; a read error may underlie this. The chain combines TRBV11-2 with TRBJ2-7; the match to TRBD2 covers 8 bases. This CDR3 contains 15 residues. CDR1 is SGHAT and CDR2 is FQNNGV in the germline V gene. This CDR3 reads CASSQARTSFYEQYF. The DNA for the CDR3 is TGCGCCAGCAGCCAAGCTAGGACTAGCTTCTACGAGCAGTACTTC.

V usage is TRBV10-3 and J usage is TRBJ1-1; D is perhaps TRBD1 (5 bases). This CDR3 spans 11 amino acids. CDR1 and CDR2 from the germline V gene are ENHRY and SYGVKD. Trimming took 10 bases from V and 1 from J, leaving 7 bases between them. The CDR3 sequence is CASTGNTEAFF. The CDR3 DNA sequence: TGTGCCAGCACAGGGAACACTGAAGCTTTCTTT.

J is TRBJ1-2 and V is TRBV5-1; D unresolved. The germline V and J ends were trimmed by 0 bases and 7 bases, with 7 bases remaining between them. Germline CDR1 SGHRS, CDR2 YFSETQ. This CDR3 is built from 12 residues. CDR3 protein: CASSLVGVGYTF. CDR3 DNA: TGCGCCAGCAGCTTGGTTGGGGTTGGCTACACCTTC.

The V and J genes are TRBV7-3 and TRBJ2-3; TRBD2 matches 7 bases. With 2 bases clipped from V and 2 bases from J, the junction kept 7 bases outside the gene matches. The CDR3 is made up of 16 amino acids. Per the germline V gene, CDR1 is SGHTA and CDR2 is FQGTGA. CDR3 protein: CASSLVSSGTTDTQYF. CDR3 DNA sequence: TGTGCCAGCAGCTTAGTATCTAGCGGCACCACAGATACGCAGTATTTT.

CDR3 region: CASSFSGRNYGYTF. The CDR3 DNA sequence: TGTGCCAGCAGTTTCAGTGGACGTAACTATGGCTACACCTTC. The chain joins TRBV27 to TRBJ1-2, with D unresolved. Trimming left V 3 bases short and J 1 base short, with 9 bases between. The CDR3 is 14 residues long. CDR1 and CDR2 from the germline V gene are MNHEY and SMNVEV (reference sequence).

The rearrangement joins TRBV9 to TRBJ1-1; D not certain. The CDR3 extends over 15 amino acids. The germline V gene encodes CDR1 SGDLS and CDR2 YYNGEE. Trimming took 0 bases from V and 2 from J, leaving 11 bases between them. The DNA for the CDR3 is TGTGCCAGCAGCGTAGCCCCTGGAATTAACACTGAAGCTTTCTTT. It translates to CASSVAPGINTEAFF.

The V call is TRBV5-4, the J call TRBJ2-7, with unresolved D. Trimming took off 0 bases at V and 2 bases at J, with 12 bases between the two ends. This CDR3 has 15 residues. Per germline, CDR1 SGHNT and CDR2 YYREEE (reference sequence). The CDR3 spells CASSLGDPETYEQYF. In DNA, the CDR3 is TGTGCCAGCAGCTTGGGAGACCCTGAAACCTACGAGCAGTACTTC.

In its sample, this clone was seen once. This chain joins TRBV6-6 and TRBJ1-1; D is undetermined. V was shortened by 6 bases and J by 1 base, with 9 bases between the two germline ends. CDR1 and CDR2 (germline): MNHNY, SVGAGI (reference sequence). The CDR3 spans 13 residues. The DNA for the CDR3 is TGTGCCAGCAGACGAATTACGAACACTGAAGCTTTCTTT. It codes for CASRRITNTEAFF.

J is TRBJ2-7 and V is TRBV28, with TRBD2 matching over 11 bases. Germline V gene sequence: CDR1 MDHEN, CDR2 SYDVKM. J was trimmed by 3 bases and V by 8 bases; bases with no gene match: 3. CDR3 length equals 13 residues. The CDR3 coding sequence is TGTGCCAGCCGGACTAGCGGGCTCTACGAGCAGTACTTC. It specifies CASRTSGLYEQYF.

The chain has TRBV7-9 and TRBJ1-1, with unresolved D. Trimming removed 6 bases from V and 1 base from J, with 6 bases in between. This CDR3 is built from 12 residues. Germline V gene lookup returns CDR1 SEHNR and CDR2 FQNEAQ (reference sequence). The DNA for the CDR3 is TGTGCCAGCAGAGTAGAGAACACTGAAGCTTTCTTT. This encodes CASRVENTEAFF.

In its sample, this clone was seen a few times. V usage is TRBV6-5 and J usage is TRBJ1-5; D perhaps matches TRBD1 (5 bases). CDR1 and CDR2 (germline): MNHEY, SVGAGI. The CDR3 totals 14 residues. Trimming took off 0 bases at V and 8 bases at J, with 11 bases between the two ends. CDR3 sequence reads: CASSYSGGNEPQHF. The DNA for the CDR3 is TGTGCCAGCAGTTACTCTGGGGGGAATGAGCCCCAGCATTTT.

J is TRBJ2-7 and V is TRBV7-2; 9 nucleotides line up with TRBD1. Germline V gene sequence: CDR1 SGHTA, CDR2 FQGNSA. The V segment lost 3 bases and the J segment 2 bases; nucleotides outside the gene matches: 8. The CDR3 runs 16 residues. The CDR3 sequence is CASSLLGQGTTYEQYF. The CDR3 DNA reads TGTGCCAGCAGCTTGTTGGGACAGGGTACTACCTACGAGCAGTACTTC. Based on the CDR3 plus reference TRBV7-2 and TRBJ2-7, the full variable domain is GAGVSQSPSNKVTEKGKDVELRCDPISGHTALYWYRQSLGQGLEFLIYFQGNSAPDKSGLPSDRFSAERTGGSVSTLTIQRTQQEDSAVYLCASSLLGQGTTYEQYFGPGTRLTVT.

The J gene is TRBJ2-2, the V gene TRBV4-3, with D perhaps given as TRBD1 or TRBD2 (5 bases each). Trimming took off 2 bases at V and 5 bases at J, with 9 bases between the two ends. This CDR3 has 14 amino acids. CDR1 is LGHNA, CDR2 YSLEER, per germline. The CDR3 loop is CASSQLGETGELFF. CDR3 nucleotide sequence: TGCGCCAGCAGCCAATTGGGGGAAACCGGGGAGCTGTTTTTT.

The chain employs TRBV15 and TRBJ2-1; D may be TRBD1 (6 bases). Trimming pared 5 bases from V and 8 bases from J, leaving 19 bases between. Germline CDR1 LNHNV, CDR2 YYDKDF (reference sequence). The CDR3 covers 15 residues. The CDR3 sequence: CATSGGLGRVHEQFF. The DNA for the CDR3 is TGTGCCACCAGCGGGGGCTTGGGACGAGTCCATGAGCAGTTCTTC.

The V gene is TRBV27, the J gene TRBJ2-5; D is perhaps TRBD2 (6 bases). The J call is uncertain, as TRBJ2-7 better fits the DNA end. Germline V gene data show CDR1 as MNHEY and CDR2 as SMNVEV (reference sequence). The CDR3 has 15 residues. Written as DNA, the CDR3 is TGTGCCAGCAGTTTGGCGGGGTTGCACCCCTACGAGCAGTACTTC. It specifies CASSLAGLHPYEQYF.

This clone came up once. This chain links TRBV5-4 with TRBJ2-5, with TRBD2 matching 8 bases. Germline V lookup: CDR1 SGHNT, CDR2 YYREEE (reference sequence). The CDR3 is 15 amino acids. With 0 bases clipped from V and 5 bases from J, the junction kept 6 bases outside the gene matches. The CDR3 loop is CASSLGIAGMETQYF. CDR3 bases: TGTGCCAGCAGCTTGGGGATAGCGGGAATGGAGACCCAGTACTTC.

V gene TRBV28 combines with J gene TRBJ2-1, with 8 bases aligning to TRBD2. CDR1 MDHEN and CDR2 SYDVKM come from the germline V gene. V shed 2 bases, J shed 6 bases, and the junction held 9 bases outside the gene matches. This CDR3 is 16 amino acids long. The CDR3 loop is CASSLEGLGWGNEQFF. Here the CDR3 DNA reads TGTGCCAGCAGTTTAGAGGGACTAGGATGGGGCAATGAGCAGTTCTTC. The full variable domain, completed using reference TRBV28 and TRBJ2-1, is DVKVTQSSRYLVKRTGEKVFLECVQDMDHENMFWYRQDPGLGLRLIYFSYDVKMKEKGDIPEGYSVSREKKERFSLILESASTNQTSMYLCASSLEGLGWGNEQFFGPGTRLTVL.

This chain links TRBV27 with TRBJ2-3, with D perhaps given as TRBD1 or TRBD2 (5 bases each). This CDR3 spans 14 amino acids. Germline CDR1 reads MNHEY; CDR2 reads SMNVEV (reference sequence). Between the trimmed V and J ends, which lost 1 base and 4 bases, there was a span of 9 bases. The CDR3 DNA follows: TGTGCCAGCAGTTTATTTAGGGGACCAGATACGCAGTATTTT. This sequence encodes CASSLFRGPDTQYF.

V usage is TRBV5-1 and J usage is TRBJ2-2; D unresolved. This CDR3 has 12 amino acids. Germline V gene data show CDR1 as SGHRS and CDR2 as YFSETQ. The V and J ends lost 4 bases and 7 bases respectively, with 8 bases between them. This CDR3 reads CASSPSLGELFF. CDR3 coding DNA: TGCGCCAGCAGCCCATCACTCGGGGAGCTGTTTTTT. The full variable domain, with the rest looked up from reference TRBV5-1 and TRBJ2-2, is KAGVTQTPRYLIKTRGQQVTLSCSPISGHRSVSWYQQTPGQGLQFLFEYFSETQRNKGNFPGRFSGRQFSNSRSEMNVSTLELGDSALYLCASSPSLGELFFGEGSRLTVL.

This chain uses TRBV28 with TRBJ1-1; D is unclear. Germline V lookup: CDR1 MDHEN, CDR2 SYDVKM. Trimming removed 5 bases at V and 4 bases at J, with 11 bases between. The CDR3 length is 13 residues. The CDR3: CASSGNTATEAFF. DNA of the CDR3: TGTGCCAGCAGTGGCAACACGGCCACTGAAGCTTTCTTT.

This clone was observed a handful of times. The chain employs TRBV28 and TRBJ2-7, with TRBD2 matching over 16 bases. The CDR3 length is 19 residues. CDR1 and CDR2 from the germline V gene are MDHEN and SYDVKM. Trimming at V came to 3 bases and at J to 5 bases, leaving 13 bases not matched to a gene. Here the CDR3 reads CASSFVGLAGGGRANEQYF. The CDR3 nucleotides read TGTGCCAGCAGTTTTGTGGGACTAGCGGGAGGGGGCAGGGCCAACGAGCAGTACTTC.

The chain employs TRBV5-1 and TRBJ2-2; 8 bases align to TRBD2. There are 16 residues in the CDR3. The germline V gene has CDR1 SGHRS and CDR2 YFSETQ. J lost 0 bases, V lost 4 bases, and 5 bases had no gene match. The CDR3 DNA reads TGCGCCAGCAGCCCACTAGCGGTCGCGAACACCGGGGAGCTGTTTTTT. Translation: CASSPLAVANTGELFF.

In nucleotides, the CDR3 is TGTGCCAGCAGCGCAGTCCTTACAGAGAGCACTGAAGCTTTCTTT. Protein sequence: CASSAVLTESTEAFF. The chain recombines TRBV9 with TRBJ1-1, with unresolved D. The V gene's germline CDR1 is SGDLS and CDR2 YYNGEE. This CDR3 contains 15 residues. Trimming stripped 3 bases from V and 4 bases from J, with 16 bases between.

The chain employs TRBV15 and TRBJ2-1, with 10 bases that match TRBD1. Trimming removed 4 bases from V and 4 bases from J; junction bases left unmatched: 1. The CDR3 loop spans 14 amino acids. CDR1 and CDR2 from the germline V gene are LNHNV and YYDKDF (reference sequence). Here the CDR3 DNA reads TGTGCCACCAGCACGGGACAGGGGTACAATGAGCAGTTCTTC. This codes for CATSTGQGYNEQFF.

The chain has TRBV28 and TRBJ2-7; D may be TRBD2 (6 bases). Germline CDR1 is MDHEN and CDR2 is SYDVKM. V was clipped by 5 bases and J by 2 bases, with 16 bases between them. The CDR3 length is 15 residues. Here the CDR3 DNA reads TGTGCCAGCAGTCAAAATAGCGGATCTACCTACGAGCAGTACTTC. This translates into CASSQNSGSTYEQYF.